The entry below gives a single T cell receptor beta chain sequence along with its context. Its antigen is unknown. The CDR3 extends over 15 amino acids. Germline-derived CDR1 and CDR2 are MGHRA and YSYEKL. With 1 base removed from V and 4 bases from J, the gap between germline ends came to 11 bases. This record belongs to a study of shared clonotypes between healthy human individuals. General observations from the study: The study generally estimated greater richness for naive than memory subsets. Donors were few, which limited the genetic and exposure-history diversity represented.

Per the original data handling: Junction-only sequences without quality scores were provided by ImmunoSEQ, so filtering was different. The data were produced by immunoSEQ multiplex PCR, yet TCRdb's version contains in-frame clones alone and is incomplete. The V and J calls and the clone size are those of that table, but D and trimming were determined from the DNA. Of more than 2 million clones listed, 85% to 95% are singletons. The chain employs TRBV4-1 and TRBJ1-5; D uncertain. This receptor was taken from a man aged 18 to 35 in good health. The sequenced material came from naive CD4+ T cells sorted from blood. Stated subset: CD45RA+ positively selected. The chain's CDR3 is CASSQGRLVNQPQHF. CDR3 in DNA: TGCGCCAGCAGCCAAGGACGACTCGTAAATCAGCCCCAGCATTTT.